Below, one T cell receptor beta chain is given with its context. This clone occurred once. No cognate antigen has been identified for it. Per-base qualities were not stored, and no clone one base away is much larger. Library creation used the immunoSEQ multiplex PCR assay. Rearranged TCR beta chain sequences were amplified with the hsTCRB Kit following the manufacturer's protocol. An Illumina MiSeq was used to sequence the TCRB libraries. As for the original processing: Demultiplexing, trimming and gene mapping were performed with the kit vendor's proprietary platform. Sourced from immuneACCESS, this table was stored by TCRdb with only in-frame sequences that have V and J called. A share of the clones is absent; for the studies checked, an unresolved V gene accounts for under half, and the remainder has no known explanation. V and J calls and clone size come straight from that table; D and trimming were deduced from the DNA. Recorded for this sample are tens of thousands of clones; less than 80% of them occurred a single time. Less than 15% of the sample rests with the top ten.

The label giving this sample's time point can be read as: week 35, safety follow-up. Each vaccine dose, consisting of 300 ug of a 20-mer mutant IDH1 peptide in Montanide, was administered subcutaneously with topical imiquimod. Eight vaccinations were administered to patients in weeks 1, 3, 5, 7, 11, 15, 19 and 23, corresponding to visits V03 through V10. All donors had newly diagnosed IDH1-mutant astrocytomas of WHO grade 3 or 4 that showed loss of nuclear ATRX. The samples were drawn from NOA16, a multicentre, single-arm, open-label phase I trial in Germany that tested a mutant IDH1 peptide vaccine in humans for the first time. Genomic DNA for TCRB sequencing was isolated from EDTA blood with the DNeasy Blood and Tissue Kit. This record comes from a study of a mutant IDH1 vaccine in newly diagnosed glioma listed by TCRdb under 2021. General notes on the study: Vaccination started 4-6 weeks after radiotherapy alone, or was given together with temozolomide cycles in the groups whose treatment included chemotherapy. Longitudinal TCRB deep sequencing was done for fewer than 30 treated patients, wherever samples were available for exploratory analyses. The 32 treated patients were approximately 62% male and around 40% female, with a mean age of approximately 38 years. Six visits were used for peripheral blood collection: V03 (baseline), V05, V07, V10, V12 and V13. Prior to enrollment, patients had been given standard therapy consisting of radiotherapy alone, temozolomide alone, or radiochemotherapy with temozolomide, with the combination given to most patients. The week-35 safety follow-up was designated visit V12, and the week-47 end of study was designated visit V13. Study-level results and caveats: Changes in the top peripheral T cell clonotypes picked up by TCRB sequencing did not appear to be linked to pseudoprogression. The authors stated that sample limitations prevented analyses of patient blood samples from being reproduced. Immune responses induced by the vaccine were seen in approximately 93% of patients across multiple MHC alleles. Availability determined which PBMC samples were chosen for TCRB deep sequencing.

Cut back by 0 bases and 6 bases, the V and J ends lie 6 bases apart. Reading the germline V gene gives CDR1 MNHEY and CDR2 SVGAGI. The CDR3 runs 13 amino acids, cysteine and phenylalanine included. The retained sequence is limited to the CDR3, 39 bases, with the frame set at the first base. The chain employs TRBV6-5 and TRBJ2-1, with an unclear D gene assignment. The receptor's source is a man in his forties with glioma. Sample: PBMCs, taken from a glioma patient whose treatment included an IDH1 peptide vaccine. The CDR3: CASSYSLRNEQFF. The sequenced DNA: TGTGCCAGCAGTTACTCGCTGCGCAATGAGCAGTTCTTC.